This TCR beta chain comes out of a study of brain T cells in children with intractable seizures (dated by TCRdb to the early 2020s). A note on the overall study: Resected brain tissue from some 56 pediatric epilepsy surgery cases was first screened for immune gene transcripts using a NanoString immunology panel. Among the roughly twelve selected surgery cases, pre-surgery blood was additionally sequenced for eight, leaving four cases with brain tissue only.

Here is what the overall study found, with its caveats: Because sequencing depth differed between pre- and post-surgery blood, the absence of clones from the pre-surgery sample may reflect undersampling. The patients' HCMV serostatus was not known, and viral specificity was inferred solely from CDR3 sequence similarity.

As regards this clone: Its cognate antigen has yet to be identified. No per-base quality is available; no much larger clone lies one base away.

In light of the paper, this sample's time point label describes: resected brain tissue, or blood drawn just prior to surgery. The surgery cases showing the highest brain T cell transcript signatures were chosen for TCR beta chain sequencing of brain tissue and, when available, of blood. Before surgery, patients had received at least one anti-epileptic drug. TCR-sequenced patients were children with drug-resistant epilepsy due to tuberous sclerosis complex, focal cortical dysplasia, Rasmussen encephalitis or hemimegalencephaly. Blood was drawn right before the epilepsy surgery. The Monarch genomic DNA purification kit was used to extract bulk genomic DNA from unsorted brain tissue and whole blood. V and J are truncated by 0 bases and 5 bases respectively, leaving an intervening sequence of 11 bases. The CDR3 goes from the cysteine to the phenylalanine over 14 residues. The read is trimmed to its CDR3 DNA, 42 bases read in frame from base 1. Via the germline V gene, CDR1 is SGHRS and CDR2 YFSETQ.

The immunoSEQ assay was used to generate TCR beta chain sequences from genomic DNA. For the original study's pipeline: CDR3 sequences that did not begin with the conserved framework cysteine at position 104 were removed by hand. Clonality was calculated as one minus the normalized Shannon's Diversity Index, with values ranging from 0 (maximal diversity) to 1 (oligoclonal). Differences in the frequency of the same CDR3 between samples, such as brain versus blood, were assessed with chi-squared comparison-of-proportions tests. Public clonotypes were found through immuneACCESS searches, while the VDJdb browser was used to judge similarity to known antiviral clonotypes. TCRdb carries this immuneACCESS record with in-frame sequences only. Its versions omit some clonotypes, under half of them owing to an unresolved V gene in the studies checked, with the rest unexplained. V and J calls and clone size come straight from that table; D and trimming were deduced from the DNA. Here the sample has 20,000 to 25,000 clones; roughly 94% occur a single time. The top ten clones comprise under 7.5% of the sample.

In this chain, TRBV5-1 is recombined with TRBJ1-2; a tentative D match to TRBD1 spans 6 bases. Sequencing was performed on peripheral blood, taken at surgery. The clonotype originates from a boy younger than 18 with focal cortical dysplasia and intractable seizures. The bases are TGCGCCAGCAGCTTGGTACAGGGAGAATATGGCTACACCTTC. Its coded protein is CASSLVQGEYGYTF.